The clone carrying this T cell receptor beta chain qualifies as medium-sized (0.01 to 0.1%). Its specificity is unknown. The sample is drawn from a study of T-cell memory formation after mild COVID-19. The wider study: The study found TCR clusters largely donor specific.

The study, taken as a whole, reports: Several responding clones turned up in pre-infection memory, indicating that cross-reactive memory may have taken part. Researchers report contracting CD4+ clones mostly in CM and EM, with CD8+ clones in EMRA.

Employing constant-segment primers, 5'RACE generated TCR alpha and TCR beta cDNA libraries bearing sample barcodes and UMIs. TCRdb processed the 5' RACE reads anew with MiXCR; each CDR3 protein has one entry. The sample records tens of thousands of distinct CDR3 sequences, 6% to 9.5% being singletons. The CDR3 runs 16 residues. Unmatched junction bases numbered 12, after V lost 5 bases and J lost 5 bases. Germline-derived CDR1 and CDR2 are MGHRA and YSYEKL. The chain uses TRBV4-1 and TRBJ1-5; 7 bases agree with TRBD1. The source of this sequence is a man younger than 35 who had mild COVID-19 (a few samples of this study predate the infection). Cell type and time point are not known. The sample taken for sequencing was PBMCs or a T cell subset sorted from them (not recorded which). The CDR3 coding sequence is TGCGCCAGCAGCTTACGACAGGGCAGGGGGTATCAGCCCCAGCATTTT. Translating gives CASSLRQGRGYQPQHF.